The TCR beta chain under discussion was sequenced for a study of blood T cell repertoires in COVID-19. About the study: Specimens from acute and convalescent COVID-19 originated in the United States, Italy and Spain.

Germline lookup yields CDR1 MGHRA and CDR2 YSYEKL. The CDR3 covers 21 residues. V lost 5 bases to trimming and J lost 1 base; unmatched junction nucleotides: 22. Some clones are missing from TCRdb's copy, which holds only in-frame ones; the method was immunoSEQ multiplex PCR. The sample includes 200,000 to 250,000 clones, around 80% seen only once; the top ten take 15%. Ages ranged from 18 to 89 years, with residence in around 24 US areas. Assignment of participants to cohorts was predicated upon participant-reported clinical history. Resolution of symptoms, clearance, or two negative PCRs was present in recovered Cohort 3 donors. This clone was counted once.

Sequencing was done on a sample of PBMCs or T cells enriched from blood (not recorded which). The sequence was obtained from a man in his forties who had recovered from COVID-19. The chain carries TRBV4-1 and TRBJ2-3, with 9 bases matching TRBD2. The CDR3: CASSTGLGGGRGGAGTDTQYF. CDR3 nucleotide sequence: TGCGCCAGCAGCACCGGACTAGGCGGGGGCCGCGGGGGGGCCGGCACAGATACGCAGTATTTT.